The source of this T cell receptor beta chain is a study of shared clonotypes between healthy human individuals. General study results and limits: Approximately 5% was the fraction of naive CD4 clonotypes found shared across a few donors. All-four-donor shared clonotypes had higher generation probabilities than non-shared clonotypes did. Inspection by rarefaction showed sorted-subset sequencing to be incomplete despite large depth.

For this clone: The antigen is undetermined.

Approximately 220 ng DNA, tens of thousands of T cell genomes, went into each sorted-subset replicate PCR. Sequencing was performed with immunoSEQ multiplex PCR; in TCRdb, only in-frame clones are kept and a portion is missing. The profile shows 1.6 million or so clones, about 98.5% of them singletons. The TCR was taken from a man aged 30 to 45 in good health. Sequencing was done on a sample of naive CD4+ T cells sorted from blood. The subset was: CD45RA+ positively selected.

CDR3 protein: CASRGPTGELFF. For the CDR3, the DNA is TGCGCCAGCAGGGGGCCAACCGGGGAGCTGTTTTTT. The chain is built from TRBV4-1 and TRBJ2-2; perhaps TRBD1 as D (5 bases). V was trimmed by 6 bases and J by 5 bases, leaving 7 bases between them. The germline gives CDR1 MGHRA, CDR2 YSYEKL. This CDR3 comprises 12 residues.